These T cell receptor beta chains were read from a single sample in a study of T cell responses to AZD1222 COVID-19 vaccine. Clones were read by immunoSEQ multiplex PCR, and TCRdb kept only the in-frame ones, dropping some. The table shows 150,000 or so clones, with roughly nine tenths occurring only once. Sequences were derived from peripheral blood, sampled after recovery from COVID-19. These receptors all stem from an adult who had recovered from COVID-19. CDR3s include the opening cysteine and the closing phenylalanine or tryptophan. D genes are given only for firm matches. A clone size is listed for some rows: how often the clone was seen (once, few, many), or a class if it is expanded.

D: NA
length: 13
size: NA
J: TRBJ1-1
V: TRBV7-9
DNA: TGTGCCAGCAGCTTCGGACAGTCGACTGAAGCTTTCTTT
CDR3: CASSFGQSTEAFF

D: NA
length: 14
size: NA
J: TRBJ1-1
V: TRBV27
DNA: TGTGCCAGCAGTAGGACAGCCTTGAACACTGAAGCTTTCTTT
CDR3: CASSRTALNTEAFF

D: NA
length: 12
size: NA
J: TRBJ2-1
V: TRBV7-9
DNA: TGTGCCAGCAGCTCCCGATCTACTGAGCAGTTCTTC
CDR3: CASSSRSTEQFF

D: TRBD1
length: 15
size: NA
J: TRBJ1-4
V: TRBV5-1
DNA: TGCGCCAGCAGCTTAGGGGACAGGGGGCCTGAAAAACTGTTTTTT
CDR3: CASSLGDRGPEKLFF

D: NA
length: 14
size: NA
J: TRBJ2-7
V: TRBV5-1
DNA: TGCGCCAGCAGCTTGGCGGGACTTCCATACGAGCAGTACTTC
CDR3: CASSLAGLPYEQYF

D: NA
length: 15
size: NA
J: TRBJ2-4
V: TRBV19
DNA: TGTGCCAGTACATCCAGGGGACTAGCCAAAAACATTCAGTACTTC
CDR3: CASTSRGLAKNIQYF

D: TRBD1
length: 15
size: NA
J: TRBJ1-1
V: TRBV6-5
DNA: TGTGCCAGCAGTTACCAGGGGGCCTCGAACACTGAAGCTTTCTTT
CDR3: CASSYQGASNTEAFF

D: NA
length: 12
size: NA
J: TRBJ2-1
V: TRBV28
DNA: TGTGCCAGCAGTTTAGTAGGGAATGAGCAGTTCTTC
CDR3: CASSLVGNEQFF

D: NA
length: 13
size: NA
J: TRBJ2-5
V: TRBV6-6
DNA: TGTGCCAGCAGGGCCACGGCCAGAGAGACCCAGTACTTC
CDR3: CASRATARETQYF

D: NA
length: 11
size: few
J: TRBJ2-1
V: TRBV7-3
DNA: TGTGCCAGCAGCTCCCGGGGTGAGCAGTTCTTC
CDR3: CASSSRGEQFF

D: NA
length: 13
size: few
J: TRBJ1-2
V: TRBV7-9
DNA: TGTGCCAGCAGCTCACCTAACTTGGACTCCTACACCTTC
CDR3: CASSSPNLDSYTF

D: NA
length: 15
size: NA
J: TRBJ2-5
V: TRBV6-5
DNA: TGTGCCAGCCAAGGCCAAATCGCGAGTGGAGAGACCCAGTACTTC
CDR3: CASQGQIASGETQYF

D: NA
length: 14
size: NA
J: TRBJ2-2
V: TRBV7-3
DNA: TGTGCCAGCAGCTTAACGTCTCACGCCGGGGAGCTGTTTTTT
CDR3: CASSLTSHAGELFF

D: NA
length: 12
size: NA
J: TRBJ1-6
V: TRBV25-1
DNA: TGTGCAGCAAGCGAAGGGGAATCACCCCTCCACTTT
CDR3: CAASEGESPLHF

D: NA
length: 15
size: NA
J: TRBJ1-2
V: TRBV11-2
DNA: TGTGCCAGCAGGCCTACCCTAGGAGGGGCGCCGGGCTACACCTTC
CDR3: CASRPTLGGAPGYTF

D: TRBD2
length: 12
size: NA
J: TRBJ2-4
V: TRBV29-1
DNA: TGCAGCGTCATCGGGGAGGGAAACATTCAGTACTTC
CDR3: CSVIGEGNIQYF

D: NA
length: 13
size: NA
J: TRBJ1-1
V: TRBV3-1/TRBV3-2
DNA: TGTGCCAGCAGCCAAGTTCGTGTGAGTGAAGCTTTCTTT
CDR3: CASSQVRVSEAFF

D: NA
length: 17
size: NA
J: TRBJ2-7
V: TRBV6-2/TRBV6-3
DNA: TGTGCCAGCAGTCTTATTTCATCGCCCAGAAGACCCTACGAGCAGTACTTC
CDR3: CASSLISSPRRPYEQYF

D: TRBD1
length: 15
size: NA
J: TRBJ2-7
V: TRBV9
DNA: TGTGCCAGCAGCGTAGGATCAGGGGGAAGACGCGAGCAGTACTTC
CDR3: CASSVGSGGRREQYF

D: TRBD1
length: 15
size: few
J: TRBJ2-5
V: TRBV7-2
DNA: TGTGCCAGCAGCCCCCCAGGGACAGGGAAGGAGACCCAGTACTTC
CDR3: CASSPPGTGKETQYF

D: NA
length: 14
size: NA
J: TRBJ2-4
V: TRBV7-2
DNA: TGTGCCAGCAGCTTAGCCCGGGCGAGTCACATTCAGTACTTC
CDR3: CASSLARASHIQYF

D: NA
length: 14
size: NA
J: TRBJ2-3
V: TRBV5-6
DNA: TGTGCCAGCAGCCCATTAGTAAGGACGGATACGCAGTATTTT
CDR3: CASSPLVRTDTQYF

D: NA
length: 14
size: NA
J: TRBJ1-2
V: TRBV4-3
DNA: TGCGCCAGCAGCCAGGACACCGCTAACTATGGCTACACCTTC
CDR3: CASSQDTANYGYTF

D: NA
length: 15
size: NA
J: TRBJ1-3
V: TRBV19
DNA: TGTGCCAGTAGTATTTTGGGGGCGACTGGAAACACCATATATTTT
CDR3: CASSILGATGNTIYF

D: TRBD2
length: 15
size: NA
J: TRBJ2-7
V: TRBV3-1/TRBV3-2
DNA: TGTGCCAGCAGCGAGGGAGCGGGGGGGTCCTGGGAGCAGTACTTC
CDR3: CASSEGAGGSWEQYF

D: TRBD1
length: 11
size: few
J: TRBJ1-3
V: TRBV29-1
DNA: TGCAGCGTGGGACAGGGAAACACCATATATTTT
CDR3: CSVGQGNTIYF

D: NA
length: 12
size: once
J: TRBJ1-2
V: TRBV2
DNA: TGTGCCAGCACGAGGGCTAACTATGGCTACACCTTC
CDR3: CASTRANYGYTF

D: NA
length: 16
size: NA
J: TRBJ1-2
V: TRBV4-1
DNA: TGCGCCAGCAGCCAAGATGCCGGGGGAGGGTTCGGTGGCTACACCTTC
CDR3: CASSQDAGGGFGGYTF

D: NA
length: 17
size: NA
J: TRBJ1-2
V: TRBV4-3
DNA: TGCGCCAGCAGCCAAGGGGGCGACGGAACACAAGACTATGGCTACACCTTC
CDR3: CASSQGGDGTQDYGYTF

D: TRBD1
length: 12
size: NA
J: TRBJ1-1
V: TRBV5-1
DNA: TGCGCCAGCAGCCGGGACAGTGGGGAAGCTTTCTTT
CDR3: CASSRDSGEAFF

D: NA
length: 14
size: NA
J: TRBJ2-4
V: TRBV9
DNA: TGTGCCAGCAGCGAGACCGTAGCCAAAAACATTCAGTACTTC
CDR3: CASSETVAKNIQYF

D: TRBD1
length: 15
size: NA
J: TRBJ1-1
V: TRBV5-1
DNA: TGCGCCAGCAGCGCCGACAGGGGCCTGAACACTGAAGCTTTCTTT
CDR3: CASSADRGLNTEAFF

D: NA
length: 17
size: NA
J: TRBJ2-7
V: TRBV5-5
DNA: TGTGCCAGCAGCTTGTCGGTTGTCAGGCACCTTTCCTACGAGCAGTACTTC
CDR3: CASSLSVVRHLSYEQYF

D: NA
length: 14
size: NA
J: TRBJ1-1
V: TRBV7-9
DNA: TGTGCCAGCAGTCAAGTAGGGGGAGGGACTGAAGCTTTCTTT
CDR3: CASSQVGGGTEAFF

D: NA
length: 18
size: NA
J: TRBJ2-7
V: TRBV6-1
DNA: TGTGCCAGCAGTGAAGCTACGAGACTAGTGAGGGGATTCGACGAGCAGTACTTC
CDR3: CASSEATRLVRGFDEQYF

D: TRBD2
length: 13
size: NA
J: TRBJ2-1
V: TRBV9
DNA: TGTGCCAGCGGGACTAGCAAATACAATGAGCAGTTCTTC
CDR3: CASGTSKYNEQFF

D: NA
length: 15
size: NA
J: TRBJ2-2
V: TRBV9
DNA: TGTGCCAGCAGCCGTGACTCTGGTAACACCGGGGAGCTGTTTTTT
CDR3: CASSRDSGNTGELFF

D: TRBD1
length: 17
size: NA
J: TRBJ1-5
V: TRBV28
DNA: TGTGCCAGCAGTTTTCTAGGACAGGGTTTTGGCAATCAGCCCCAGCATTTT
CDR3: CASSFLGQGFGNQPQHF

D: NA
length: 13
size: NA
J: TRBJ2-2
V: TRBV7-9
DNA: TGTGCCAGCAGCTTAGTCTCCACCGGGGAGCTGTTTTTT
CDR3: CASSLVSTGELFF